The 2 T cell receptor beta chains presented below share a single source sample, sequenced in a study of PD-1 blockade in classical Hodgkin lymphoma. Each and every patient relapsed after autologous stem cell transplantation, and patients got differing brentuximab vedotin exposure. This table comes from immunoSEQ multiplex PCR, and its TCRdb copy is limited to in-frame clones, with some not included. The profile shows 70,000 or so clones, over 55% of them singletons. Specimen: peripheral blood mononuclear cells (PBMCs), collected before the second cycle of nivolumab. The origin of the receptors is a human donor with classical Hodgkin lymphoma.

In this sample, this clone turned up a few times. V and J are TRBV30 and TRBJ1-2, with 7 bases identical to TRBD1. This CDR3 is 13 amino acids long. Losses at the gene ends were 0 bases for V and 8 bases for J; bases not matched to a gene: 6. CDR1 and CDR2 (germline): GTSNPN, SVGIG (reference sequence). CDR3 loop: CAWSVSTGEGYTF. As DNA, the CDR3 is TGTGCCTGGAGTGTCTCAACAGGGGAAGGCTACACCTTC.

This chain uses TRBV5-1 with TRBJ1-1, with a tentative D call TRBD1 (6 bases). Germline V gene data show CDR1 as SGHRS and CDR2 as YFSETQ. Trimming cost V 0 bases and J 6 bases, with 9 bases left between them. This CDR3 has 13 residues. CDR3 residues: CASSLGRQAEAFF. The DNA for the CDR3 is TGCGCCAGCAGCTTGGGGAGACAGGCTGAAGCTTTCTTT. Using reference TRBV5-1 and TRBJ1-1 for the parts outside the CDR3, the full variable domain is KAGVTQTPRYLIKTRGQQVTLSCSPISGHRSVSWYQQTPGQGLQFLFEYFSETQRNKGNFPGRFSGRQFSNSRSEMNVSTLELGDSALYLCASSLGRQAEAFFGQGTRLTVV.